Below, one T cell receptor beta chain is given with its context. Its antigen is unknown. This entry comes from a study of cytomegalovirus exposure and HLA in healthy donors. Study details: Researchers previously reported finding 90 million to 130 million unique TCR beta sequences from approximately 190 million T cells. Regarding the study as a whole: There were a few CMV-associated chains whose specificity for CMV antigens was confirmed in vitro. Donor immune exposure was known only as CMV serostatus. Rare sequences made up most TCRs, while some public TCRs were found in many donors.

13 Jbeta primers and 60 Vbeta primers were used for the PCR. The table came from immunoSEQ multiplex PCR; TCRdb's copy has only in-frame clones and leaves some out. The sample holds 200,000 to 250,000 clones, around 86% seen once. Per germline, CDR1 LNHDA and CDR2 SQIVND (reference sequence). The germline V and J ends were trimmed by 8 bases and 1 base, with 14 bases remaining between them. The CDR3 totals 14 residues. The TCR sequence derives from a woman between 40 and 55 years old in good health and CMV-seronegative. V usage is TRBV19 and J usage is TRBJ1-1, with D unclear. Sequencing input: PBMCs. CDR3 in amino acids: CASGSITANTEAFF. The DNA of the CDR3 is TGTGCCAGTGGGTCAATTACAGCGAACACTGAAGCTTTCTTT.